The sequence of this T cell receptor beta chain was determined in a study of Graves' ophthalmopathy and Graves' hyperthyroidism. Whole-study findings and limits: Distinction of ophthalmopathy from stable hyperthyroidism by a 13-signature model reached approximately 88% sensitivity and 81.08% specificity. The study's model predicted ophthalmopathy progression at roughly 69% sensitivity and 72% to 75% specificity.

Amplification targeted the TCR beta CDR3 regions, with RNA transcripts as the source material. RT-PCR was first run with HTBI primers, then multiplex PCR in a second round. In TCRdb, the multiplex PCR reads were re-called with MiXCR into one record per CDR3 protein. The table lists 660,000 or so distinct CDR3 sequences, about 38% of them singletons, with more than 3% in the top ten. Turning to this clonotype: Its matching antigen is unknown.

The germline CDR1 and CDR2 sequences are MNHNY and SVGAGI (reference sequence). V shed 5 bases and J 0 bases; nucleotides not matched to a gene: 8. The CDR3 loop spans 16 amino acids. The sequence derives from an adult man with Graves' ophthalmopathy. The V call is TRBV6-6, the J call TRBJ1-1, with 8 nucleotides matching TRBD1. The material sequenced was peripheral blood. The CDR3 region is CASSESGGHMNTEAFF. CDR3 bases: TGTGCCAGCAGTGAATCAGGGGGCCACATGAACACTGAAGCTTTCTTT.